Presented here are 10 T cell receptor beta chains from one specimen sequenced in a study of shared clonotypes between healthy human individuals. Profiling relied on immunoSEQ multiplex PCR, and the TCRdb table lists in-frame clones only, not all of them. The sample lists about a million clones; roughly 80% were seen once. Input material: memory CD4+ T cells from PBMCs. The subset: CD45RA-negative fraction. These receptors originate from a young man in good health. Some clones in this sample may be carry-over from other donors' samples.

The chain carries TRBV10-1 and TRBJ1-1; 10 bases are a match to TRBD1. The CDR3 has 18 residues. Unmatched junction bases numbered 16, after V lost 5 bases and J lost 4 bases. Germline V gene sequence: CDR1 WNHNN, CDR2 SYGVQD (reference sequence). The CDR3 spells CASSPTPRGQGFVTEAFF. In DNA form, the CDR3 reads TGCGCCAGCAGTCCAACACCCCGGGGACAGGGGTTTGTCACTGAAGCTTTCTTT.

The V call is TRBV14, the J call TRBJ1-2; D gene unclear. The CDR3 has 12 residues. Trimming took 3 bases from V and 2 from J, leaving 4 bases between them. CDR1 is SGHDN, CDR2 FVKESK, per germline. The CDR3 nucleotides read TGTGCCAGCAGCCAGGGGAACTATGGCTACACCTTC. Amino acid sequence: CASSQGNYGYTF.

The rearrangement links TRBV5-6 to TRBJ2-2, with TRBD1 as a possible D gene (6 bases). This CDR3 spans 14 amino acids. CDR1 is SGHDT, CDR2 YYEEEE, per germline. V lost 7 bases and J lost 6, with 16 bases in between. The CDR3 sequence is CASGRARQAGELFF. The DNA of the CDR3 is TGTGCCAGCGGAAGGGCAAGACAGGCCGGGGAGCTGTTTTTT.

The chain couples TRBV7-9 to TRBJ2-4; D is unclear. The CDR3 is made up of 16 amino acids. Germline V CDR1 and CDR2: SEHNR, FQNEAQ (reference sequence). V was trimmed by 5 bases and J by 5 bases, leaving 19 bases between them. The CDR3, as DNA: TGTGCCAGCAGCCCGGCCTCAGGTCGGGTCCAAAACATTCAGTACTTC. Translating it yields CASSPASGRVQNIQYF. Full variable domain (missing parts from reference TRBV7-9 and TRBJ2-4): DTGVSQNPRHKITKRGQNVTFRCDPISEHNRLYWYRQTLGQGPEFLTYFQNEAQLEKSRLLSDRFSAERPKGSFSTLEIQRTEQGDSAMYLCASSPASGRVQNIQYFGAGTRLSVL.

For the CDR3, the DNA is TGTGCCTGGCGTCAGGGAAGCGAGCAGTACTTC. Encoded protein: CAWRQGSEQYF. J is TRBJ2-7 and V is TRBV30, with D perhaps matching TRBD1 (5 bases). Deletions cut 5 bases from V and 6 bases from J, with 11 bases between. This CDR3 has 11 residues. Looked up from germline, CDR1 is GTSNPN and CDR2 is SVGIG (reference sequence).

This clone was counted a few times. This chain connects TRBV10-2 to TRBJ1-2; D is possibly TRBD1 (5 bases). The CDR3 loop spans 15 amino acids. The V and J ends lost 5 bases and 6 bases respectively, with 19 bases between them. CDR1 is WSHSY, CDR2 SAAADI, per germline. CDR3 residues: CASSQGLAPVHGYTF. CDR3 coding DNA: TGCGCCAGCAGTCAGGGCCTCGCCCCGGTTCATGGCTACACCTTC.

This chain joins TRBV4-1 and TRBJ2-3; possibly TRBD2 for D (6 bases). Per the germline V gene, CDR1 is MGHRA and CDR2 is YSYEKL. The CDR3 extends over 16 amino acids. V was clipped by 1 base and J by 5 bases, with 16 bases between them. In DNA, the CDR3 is TGCGCCAGCAGCCAAGGTGCTGGAATCGGGGGAGATACGCAGTATTTT. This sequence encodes CASSQGAGIGGDTQYF.

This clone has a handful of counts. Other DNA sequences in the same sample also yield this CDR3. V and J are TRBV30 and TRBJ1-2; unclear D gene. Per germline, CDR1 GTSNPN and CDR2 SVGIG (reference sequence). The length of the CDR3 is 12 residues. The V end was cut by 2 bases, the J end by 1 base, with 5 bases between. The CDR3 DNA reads TGTGCCTGGAGTCGGGGTAACTATGGCTACACCTTC. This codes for CAWSRGNYGYTF.

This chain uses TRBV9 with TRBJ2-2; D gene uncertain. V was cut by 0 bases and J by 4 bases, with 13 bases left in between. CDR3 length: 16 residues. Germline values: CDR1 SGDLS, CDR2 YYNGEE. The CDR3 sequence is CASSVDLSAGTGELFF. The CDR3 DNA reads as TGTGCCAGCAGCGTAGATCTTTCAGCAGGCACCGGGGAGCTGTTTTTT.

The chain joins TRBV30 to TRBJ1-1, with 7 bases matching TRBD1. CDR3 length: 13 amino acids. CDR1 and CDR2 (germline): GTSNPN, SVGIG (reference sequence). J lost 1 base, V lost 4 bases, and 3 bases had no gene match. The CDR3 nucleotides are TGTGCCTGGACGGGACAGCCGAACACTGAAGCTTTCTTT. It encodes CAWTGQPNTEAFF.